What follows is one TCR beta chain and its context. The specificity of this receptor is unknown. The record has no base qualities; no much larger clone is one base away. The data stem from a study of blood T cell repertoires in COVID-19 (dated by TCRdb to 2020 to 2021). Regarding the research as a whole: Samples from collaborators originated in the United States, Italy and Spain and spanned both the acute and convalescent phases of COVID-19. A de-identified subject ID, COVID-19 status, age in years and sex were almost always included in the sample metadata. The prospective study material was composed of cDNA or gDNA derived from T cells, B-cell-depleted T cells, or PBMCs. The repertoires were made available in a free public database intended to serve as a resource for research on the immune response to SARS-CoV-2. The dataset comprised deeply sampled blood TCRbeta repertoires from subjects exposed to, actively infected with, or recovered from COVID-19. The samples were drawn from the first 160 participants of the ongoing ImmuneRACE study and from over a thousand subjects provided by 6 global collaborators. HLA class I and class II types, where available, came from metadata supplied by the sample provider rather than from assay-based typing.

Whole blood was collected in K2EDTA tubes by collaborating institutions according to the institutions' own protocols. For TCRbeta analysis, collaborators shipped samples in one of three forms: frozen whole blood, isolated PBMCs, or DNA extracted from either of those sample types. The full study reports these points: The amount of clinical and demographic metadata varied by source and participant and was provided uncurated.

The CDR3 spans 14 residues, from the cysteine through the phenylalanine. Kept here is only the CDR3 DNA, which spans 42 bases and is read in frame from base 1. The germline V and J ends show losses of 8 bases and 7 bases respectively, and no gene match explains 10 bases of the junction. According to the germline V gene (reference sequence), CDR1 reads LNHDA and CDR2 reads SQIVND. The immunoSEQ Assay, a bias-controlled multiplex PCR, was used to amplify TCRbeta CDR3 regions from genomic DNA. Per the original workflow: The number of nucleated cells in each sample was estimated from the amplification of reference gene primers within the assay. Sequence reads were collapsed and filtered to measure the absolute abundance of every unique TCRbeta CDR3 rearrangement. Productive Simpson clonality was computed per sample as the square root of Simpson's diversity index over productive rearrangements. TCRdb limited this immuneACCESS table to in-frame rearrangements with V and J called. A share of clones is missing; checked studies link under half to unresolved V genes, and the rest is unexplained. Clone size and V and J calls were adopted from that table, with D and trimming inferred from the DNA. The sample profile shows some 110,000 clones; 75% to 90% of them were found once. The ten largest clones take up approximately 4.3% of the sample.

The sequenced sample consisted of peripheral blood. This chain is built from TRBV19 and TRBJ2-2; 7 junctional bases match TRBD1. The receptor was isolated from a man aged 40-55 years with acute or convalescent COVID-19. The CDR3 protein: CASVEGQAGGELFF. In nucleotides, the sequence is TGTGCCAGTGTGGAAGGACAGGCCGGCGGGGAGCTGTTTTTT.